This entry lists 13 T cell receptor beta chains sequenced from one sample in a study of blood T cell repertoires in COVID-19. Only in-frame clones appear in the TCRdb table, and some are missing; sequencing was by immunoSEQ multiplex PCR. The data contain over 130,000 clones, about three quarters of them singletons. Input material: peripheral blood. These receptors came from a man in his forties or fifties with acute or convalescent COVID-19.

The rearrangement uses TRBV11-2 and TRBJ2-5; 10 nucleotides align to TRBD1. Per the germline V gene, CDR1 is SGHAT and CDR2 is FQNNGV. This CDR3 contains 14 residues. Losses at the gene ends were 3 bases for V and 3 bases for J; bases not matched to a gene: 1. The CDR3 nucleotides read TGTGCCAGCAGCTTGGGACAGGGGAAAGAGACCCAGTACTTC. It codes for CASSLGQGKETQYF. Full variable domain (outside the CDR3, taken from reference TRBV11-2 and TRBJ2-5): EAGVAQSPRYKIIEKRQSVAFWCNPISGHATLYWYQQILGQGPKLLIQFQNNGVVDDSQLPKDRFSAERLKGVDSTLKIQPAKLEDSAVYLCASSLGQGKETQYFGPGTRLLVL.

The chain is built from TRBV10-2 and TRBJ1-3; the match to TRBD1 covers 9 bases. The V gene end was trimmed by 10 bases and the J gene end by 0 bases; junction bases not matched to a gene: 7. In germline, CDR1 is WSHSY, CDR2 SAAADI. This CDR3 has 15 amino acids. As DNA, the CDR3 is TGCGCCACAAAACAGGGGGCCAACTCTGGAAACACCATATATTTT. As protein: CATKQGANSGNTIYF.

V usage is TRBV5-1 and J usage is TRBJ2-5, with D possibly being TRBD2 (7 bases). Germline V gives CDR1 SGHRS, CDR2 YFSETQ. This CDR3 has 13 residues. Trimming removed 2 bases from V and 4 bases from J, with 9 bases in between. The CDR3 coding sequence is TGCGCCAGCAGCTTTAGGGGGGGAGAGACCCAGTACTTC. Protein product: CASSFRGGETQYF.

In the case of this clone: In the same sample, other DNA sequences code for this CDR3. The rearrangement links TRBV5-1 to TRBJ2-3; 10 bases fit TRBD2. The CDR3 runs to 17 residues. Per the germline V gene, CDR1 is SGHRS and CDR2 is YFSETQ. V was pared by 4 bases and J by 0 bases, with 8 bases of the junction left unmatched. This CDR3 reads CASSLLAGTTSTDTQYF. CDR3 coding DNA: TGCGCCAGCAGCCTACTAGCGGGAACCACTAGCACAGATACGCAGTATTTT.

In this sample, this clone turned up a few times. This chain joins TRBV29-1 and TRBJ2-1, with D perhaps TRBD2 (5 bases). CDR3 length: 14 amino acids. The V gene lost 0 bases and the J gene lost 5 bases, with 11 bases spanning the gap. The germline gives CDR1 SQVTM, CDR2 ANQGSEA. In DNA form, the CDR3 reads TGCAGCGTTGAAGATCTGTCGGGAAACAATGAGCAGTTCTTC. Protein product: CSVEDLSGNNEQFF.

The chain couples TRBV5-1 to TRBJ2-1; 8 positions agree with TRBD1. CDR3 length: 13 residues. The V segment lost 0 bases and the J segment 9 bases; nucleotides outside the gene matches: 2. The V gene's germline CDR1 is SGHRS and CDR2 YFSETQ. The CDR3 here is CASSLGTGSEQFF. The CDR3 DNA reads as TGCGCCAGCAGCTTGGGGACAGGGTCTGAGCAGTTCTTC.

This rearrangement joins TRBV7-6 to TRBJ2-3; TRBD1 matches 9 bases. Looked up from germline, CDR1 is SGHVS and CDR2 is FNYEAQ. This CDR3 is 17 amino acids long. V was pared by 1 base and J by 1 base, with 6 bases of the junction left unmatched. CDR3: CASSLDRGRVGTDTQYF. CDR3 in DNA: TGTGCCAGCAGCTTAGACAGGGGGCGCGTGGGCACAGATACGCAGTATTTT.

The V and J genes are TRBV3-1 (or the pseudogene TRBV3-2) and TRBJ1-2, with 7 positions matching TRBD1. V shed 4 bases, J shed 6 bases, and the junction held 8 bases outside the gene matches. From germline, CDR1 is LGHDT and CDR2 YNNKEL (reference sequence). The CDR3 sequence is 14 residues long. The CDR3 DNA is TGTGCCAGCAGCCTTTTACAGGGGTCCGATGGCTACACCTTC. Residues: CASSLLQGSDGYTF.

The chain combines TRBV19 with TRBJ1-5; 12 bases are shared with TRBD1. Germline V gene data show CDR1 as LNHDA and CDR2 as SQIVND (reference sequence). Trimming at V came to 5 bases and at J to 7 bases, leaving 12 bases not matched to a gene. This CDR3 has 17 residues. The CDR3 is CASSSTRRGQGAQPQHF. For the CDR3, the DNA is TGTGCCAGTAGTTCCACCCGCAGGGGACAGGGGGCACAGCCCCAGCATTTT.

J is TRBJ2-1 and V is TRBV6-5; 7 bases agree with TRBD1. After removal of 8 bases from V and 10 bases from J, the junction contained 8 bases not matched to a gene. The CDR3 totals 12 residues. Germline V lookup: CDR1 MNHEY, CDR2 SVGAGI. DNA for the CDR3: TGTGCCAGCCTCGGGACAGTGGGCGAGCAGTTCTTC. This translates into CASLGTVGEQFF.

The chain joins TRBV4-1 to TRBJ2-5; TRBD1 aligns across 8 bases. This CDR3 is built from 16 residues. V dropped 1 base and J dropped 3; count of bases not matched to a gene: 7. Germline-derived CDR1 and CDR2 are MGHRA and YSYEKL. CDR3 in DNA: TGCGCCAGCAGCCAAGTTTTCAGGGGGCTGGAAGAGACCCAGTACTTC. Its protein is CASSQVFRGLEETQYF.

The genes are TRBV3-1 (or the pseudogene TRBV3-2) and TRBJ1-1, with 7 bases that match TRBD1. This CDR3 comprises 14 residues. V was pared by 4 bases and J by 5 bases, with 7 bases of the junction left unmatched. Germline V gene data show CDR1 as LGHDT and CDR2 as YNNKEL (reference sequence). CDR3 region: CASSLITGETEAFF. The CDR3 nucleotides read TGTGCCAGCAGCCTGATCACAGGGGAGACTGAAGCTTTCTTT.

The V gene is TRBV30, the J gene TRBJ1-1; maybe TRBD1 (5 bases). The CDR3 loop spans 13 amino acids. The germline V gene has CDR1 GTSNPN and CDR2 SVGIG (reference sequence). Trimming stripped 2 bases from V and 10 bases from J, with 17 bases between. The CDR3 region has the DNA TGTGCCTGGAGTCCGACGCTGGGACTGGCAGCTTTCTTT. Amino acids: CAWSPTLGLAAFF.